Each of the 17 T cell receptor beta chains below was sequenced from the same sample in a study of identical twins. TCRdb processed the 5' RACE reads anew with MiXCR; each CDR3 protein has one entry. The sample has 250,000 or so distinct CDR3 sequences; around 6.6% are singletons. The sample also formed part of further work on yellow fever vaccine responses in identical twins.

Sequences were obtained from memory (CD45RO+) T cells sorted from blood. The receptors were gathered from a young woman in good health.

This clonotype was detected many times. The rearrangement links TRBV5-1 to TRBJ1-1; TRBD1 is a possible D gene (5 bases). The CDR3 contains 15 residues. V was clipped by 1 base and J by 1 base, with 11 bases between them. In germline, CDR1 is SGHRS, CDR2 YFSETQ. CDR3 protein: CASSLMGDRNTEAFF. DNA for the CDR3: TGCGCCAGCAGCTTGATGGGTGACAGGAACACTGAAGCTTTCTTT.

Ten or more counts support this clonotype. J is TRBJ1-5 and V is TRBV3-1; 10 bases agree with TRBD1. The germline V gene has CDR1 LGHDT and CDR2 YNNKEL (reference sequence). With V trimmed by 3 bases and J by 5 bases, 4 bases remained unmatched. The CDR3 totals 15 residues. The CDR3 loop reads CASSQDRGGHQPQHF. The CDR3 DNA follows: TGTGCCAGCAGCCAGGACAGGGGGGGGCATCAGCCCCAGCATTTT.

In its sample, this clonotype was seen a few times. The chain employs TRBV7-9 and TRBJ2-3, with 10 bases fitting TRBD1. The CDR3 consists of 16 residues. Germline V lookup: CDR1 SEHNR, CDR2 FQNEAQ (reference sequence). The V and J ends lost 5 bases and 3 bases, in that order; junction bases with no gene match: 8. The CDR3 sequence is CASSPLGQGWTDTQYF. CDR3 DNA: TGTGCCAGCAGCCCACTGGGACAGGGGTGGACAGATACGCAGTATTTT.

This rearrangement joins TRBV20-1 to TRBJ1-3; the match to TRBD1 covers 9 bases. The germline CDR1 and CDR2 sequences are DFQATT and SNEGSKA (reference sequence). The CDR3 has 15 amino acids. The V segment lost 6 bases and the J segment 2 bases; nucleotides outside the gene matches: 8. Written as DNA, the CDR3 is TGCAGTGCGAACAGGGGGCAATCCGCTGGAAACACCATATATTTT. It encodes CSANRGQSAGNTIYF.

This clonotype came up many times. The chain joins TRBV28 to TRBJ2-7, with TRBD1 as a possible D gene (6 bases). V was clipped by 10 bases and J by 4 bases, with 8 bases between them. Germline-derived CDR1 and CDR2 are MDHEN and SYDVKM. The CDR3 is 10 amino acids. Written as DNA, the CDR3 is TGTGCCACACAGGGTTACGAGCAGTACTTC. It encodes CATQGYEQYF. Combining the CDR3 with reference TRBV28 and TRBJ2-7 gives the whole variable domain DVKVTQSSRYLVKRTGEKVFLECVQDMDHENMFWYRQDPGLGLRLIYFSYDVKMKEKGDIPEGYSVSREKKERFSLILESASTNQTSMYLCATQGYEQYFGPGTRLTVT.

This clonotype was picked up many times. The rearrangement joins TRBV4-1 to TRBJ1-4, with 8 bases identical to TRBD1. Germline V gene sequence: CDR1 MGHRA, CDR2 YSYEKL. V shed 1 base and J 8 bases; nucleotides not matched to a gene: 9. The CDR3 sequence is 16 residues long. Written as DNA, the CDR3 is TGCGCCAGCAGCCAAGTGCCGACAGGGGCTTTGGAAAAACTGTTTTTT. Its translation is CASSQVPTGALEKLFF.

The chain couples TRBV25-1 to TRBJ2-5, with TRBD1 matching 7 bases. There are 13 residues in the CDR3. Germline-derived CDR1 and CDR2 are MGHDK and SYGVNS. Unmatched junction bases numbered 8, after V lost 8 bases and J lost 5 bases. CDR3 in amino acids: CASQGVGGETQYF. Written as DNA, the CDR3 is TGTGCCAGCCAGGGGGTCGGTGGGGAGACCCAGTACTTC.

This clonotype was found many times. The chain is built from TRBV29-1 and TRBJ1-2, with a tentative D call TRBD1 (5 bases). V was cut by 5 bases and J by 4 bases, with 11 bases left in between. Germline V CDR1 and CDR2: SQVTM, ANQGSEA. The CDR3 is made up of 12 amino acids. As DNA, the CDR3 is TGCAGCGTTCACCAGGGAGGCTATGGCTACACCTTC. Translating gives CSVHQGGYGYTF.

The rearrangement joins TRBV15 to TRBJ2-1, with TRBD2 matching 10 bases. J was trimmed by 12 bases and V by 0 bases; bases with no gene match: 8. This CDR3 spans 15 amino acids. Germline V gives CDR1 LNHNV, CDR2 YYDKDF (reference sequence). DNA of the CDR3: TGTGCCACCAGCAGAGATGGCCTAGCGGGGGTGTGGCAGTTCTTC. This codes for CATSRDGLAGVWQFF.

The table lists this clonotype with many counts. The chain employs TRBV20-1 and TRBJ2-7, with D hard to call. The V gene lost 3 bases and the J gene lost 2 bases, with 8 bases spanning the gap. In germline, CDR1 is DFQATT, CDR2 SNEGSKA (reference sequence). This CDR3 contains 12 residues. CDR3 residues: CSASPDTYEQYF. CDR3 DNA: TGCAGTGCTAGTCCGGATACCTACGAGCAGTACTTC.

A few counts support this clonotype. The chain joins TRBV27 to TRBJ1-5, with a possible D match to TRBD1 (6 bases). V was cut by 3 bases and J by 4 bases, with 13 bases left in between. The CDR3 consists of 15 residues. CDR1 is MNHEY, CDR2 SMNVEV, per germline (reference sequence). CDR3 loop: CASSFEGRGNQPQHF. The CDR3 DNA reads as TGTGCCAGCAGTTTTGAGGGAAGGGGGAATCAGCCCCAGCATTTT.

This clonotype was seen many times. J is TRBJ2-7 and V is TRBV12-3 or TRBV12-4; D perhaps matches TRBD2 (6 bases). This CDR3 is 13 amino acids long. V was pared by 6 bases and J by 4 bases, with 13 bases between. The DNA of the CDR3 is TGTGCCAGCAGCCCCTCACTAGCTTACGAGCAGTACGTC. Translating it yields CASSPSLAYEQYV.

The gene calls are TRBV28 and TRBJ1-1; unclear D gene. Germline V gene lookup returns CDR1 MDHEN and CDR2 SYDVKM. Trimming removed 5 bases at V and 2 bases at J, with 15 bases between. The CDR3 spans 15 residues. In DNA form, the CDR3 reads TGTGCCAGCAGTCCCAATTCACAAACCAACACTGAAGCTTTCTTT. The encoded protein is CASSPNSQTNTEAFF. Supplemented by reference TRBV28 and TRBJ1-1, the full variable domain reads DVKVTQSSRYLVKRTGEKVFLECVQDMDHENMFWYRQDPGLGLRLIYFSYDVKMKEKGDIPEGYSVSREKKERFSLILESASTNQTSMYLCASSPNSQTNTEAFFGQGTRLTVV.

This clonotype was picked up a small number of times. This rearrangement joins TRBV18 to TRBJ2-1, with 11 nucleotides matching TRBD2. The V segment lost 3 bases and the J segment 1 base; nucleotides outside the gene matches: 17. The CDR3 is 21 residues long. The germline gives CDR1 KGHSH, CDR2 LQKENI. CDR3: CASSPLPKTSGNLGSYNEQFF. As DNA, the CDR3 is TGTGCCAGCTCACCCCTACCGAAGACTAGCGGGAATCTAGGGTCCTACAATGAGCAGTTCTTC.

This clonotype was picked up many times. The chain has TRBV6-5 and TRBJ1-1, with D possibly being TRBD1 (6 bases). From germline, CDR1 is MNHEY and CDR2 SVGAGI. The CDR3 spans 17 residues. V was clipped by 2 bases and J by 0 bases, with 16 bases between them. The CDR3 DNA follows: TGTGCCAGCAGTTACAGGGCAGGGGAGCTCATGAACACTGAAGCTTTCTTT. Translated: CASSYRAGELMNTEAFF.

This clonotype was counted at least ten times. The rearrangement links TRBV12-3 or TRBV12-4 to TRBJ2-1; maybe TRBD2 (6 bases). The CDR3 is 14 residues long. Trimming stripped 7 bases from V and 2 bases from J, with 12 bases between. CDR3 loop: CASTLATTYNEQFF. In DNA form, the CDR3 reads TGTGCCAGCACTCTAGCGACCACCTACAATGAGCAGTTCTTC.

Many counts were recorded for this clonotype. V is TRBV18 and J is TRBJ2-1; TRBD2 matches at 10 bases. With V trimmed by 3 bases and J by 9 bases, 11 bases remained unmatched. Germline CDR1 and CDR2: KGHSH and LQKENI. The CDR3 consists of 16 residues. CDR3 nucleotides: TGTGCCAGCTCACCGGCGTCGGGACTAGCGAACGGTGAGCAGTTCTTC. This translates into CASSPASGLANGEQFF.